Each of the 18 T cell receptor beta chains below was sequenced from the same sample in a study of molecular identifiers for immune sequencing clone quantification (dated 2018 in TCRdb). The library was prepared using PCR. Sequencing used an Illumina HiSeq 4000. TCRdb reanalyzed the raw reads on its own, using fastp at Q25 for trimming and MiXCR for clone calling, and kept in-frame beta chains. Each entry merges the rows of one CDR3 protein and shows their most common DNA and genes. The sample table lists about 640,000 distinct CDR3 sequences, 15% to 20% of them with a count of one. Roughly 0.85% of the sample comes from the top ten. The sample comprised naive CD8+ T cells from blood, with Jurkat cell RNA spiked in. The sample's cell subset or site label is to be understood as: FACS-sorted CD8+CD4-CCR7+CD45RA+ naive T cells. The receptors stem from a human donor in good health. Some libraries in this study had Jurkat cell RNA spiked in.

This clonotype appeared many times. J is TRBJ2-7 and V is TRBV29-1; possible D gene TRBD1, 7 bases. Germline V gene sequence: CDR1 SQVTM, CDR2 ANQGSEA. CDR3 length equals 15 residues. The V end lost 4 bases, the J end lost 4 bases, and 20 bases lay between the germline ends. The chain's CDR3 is CSVGLWRGRGYEQYF. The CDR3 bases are TGCAGCGTTGGTCTTTGGAGGGGGCGCGGGTACGAGCAGTACTTC.

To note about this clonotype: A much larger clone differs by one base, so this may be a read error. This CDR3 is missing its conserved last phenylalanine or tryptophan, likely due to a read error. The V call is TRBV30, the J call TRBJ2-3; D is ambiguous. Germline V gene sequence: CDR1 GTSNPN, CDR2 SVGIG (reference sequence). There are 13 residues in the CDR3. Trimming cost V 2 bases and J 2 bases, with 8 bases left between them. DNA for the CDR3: TGTGCCTGGAGTAGCGACCACACAGATACGCAGTATTAT. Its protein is CAWSSDHTDTQYY.

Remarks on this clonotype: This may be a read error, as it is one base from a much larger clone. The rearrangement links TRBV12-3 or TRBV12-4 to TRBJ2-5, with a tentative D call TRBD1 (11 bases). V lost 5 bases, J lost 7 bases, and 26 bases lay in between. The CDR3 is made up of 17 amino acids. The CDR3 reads CASSPDRGLAGVGTQYF. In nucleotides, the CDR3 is TGTGCCAGCAGTCCGGACAGGGGGCTAGCGGGAGTAGGGACCCAGTACTTC.

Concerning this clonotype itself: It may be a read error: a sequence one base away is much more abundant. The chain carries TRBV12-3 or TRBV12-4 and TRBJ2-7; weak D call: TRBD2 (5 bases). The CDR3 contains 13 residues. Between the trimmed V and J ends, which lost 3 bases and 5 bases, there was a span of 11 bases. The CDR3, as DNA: TGTGCCAGCAGTTTCTCGGAGGCCAACGAGCAGTACTTC. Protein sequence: CASSFSEANEQYF.

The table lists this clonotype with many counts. CDR3 residues: CASSPLRGNEDTGELFF. The CDR3 DNA follows: TGTGCCAGCAGCCCCCTCCGAGGGAATGAGGACACCGGGGAGCTGTTTTTT. The rearrangement uses TRBV6-1 and TRBJ2-2; perhaps TRBD2 as D (5 bases). The CDR3 sequence is 17 residues long. Between the trimmed V and J ends, which lost 6 bases and 3 bases, there was a span of 20 bases. Germline CDR1 and CDR2: MNHNS and SASEGT.

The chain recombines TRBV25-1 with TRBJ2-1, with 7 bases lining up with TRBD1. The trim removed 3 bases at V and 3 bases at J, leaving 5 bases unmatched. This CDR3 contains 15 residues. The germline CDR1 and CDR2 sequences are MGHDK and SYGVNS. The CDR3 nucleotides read TGTGCCAGCAGTGACGGACAGGTGAACTACAATGAGCAGTTCTTC. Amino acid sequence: CASSDGQVNYNEQFF.

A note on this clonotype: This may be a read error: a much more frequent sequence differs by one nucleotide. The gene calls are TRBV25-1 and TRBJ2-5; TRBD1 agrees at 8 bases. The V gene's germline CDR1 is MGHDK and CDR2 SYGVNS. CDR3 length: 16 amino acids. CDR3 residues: CASSEPIDRGGETRYF. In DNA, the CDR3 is TGTGCCAGCAGTGAGCCTATTGACAGGGGCGGAGAGACCCGGTACTTC. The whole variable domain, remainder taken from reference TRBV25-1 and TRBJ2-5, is EADIYQTPRYLVIGTGKKITLECSQTMGHDKMYWYQQDPGMELHLIHYSYGVNSTEKGDLSSESTVSRIRTEHFPLTLESARPSHTSQYLCASSEPIDRGGETRYFGPGTRLLVL.

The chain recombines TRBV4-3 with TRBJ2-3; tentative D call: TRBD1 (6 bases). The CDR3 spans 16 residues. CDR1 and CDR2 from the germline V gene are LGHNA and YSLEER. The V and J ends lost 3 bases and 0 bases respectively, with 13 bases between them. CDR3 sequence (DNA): TGCGCCAGCAGCCAGGGGGCGGCCCATAGCACAGATACGCAGTATTTT. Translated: CASSQGAAHSTDTQYF.

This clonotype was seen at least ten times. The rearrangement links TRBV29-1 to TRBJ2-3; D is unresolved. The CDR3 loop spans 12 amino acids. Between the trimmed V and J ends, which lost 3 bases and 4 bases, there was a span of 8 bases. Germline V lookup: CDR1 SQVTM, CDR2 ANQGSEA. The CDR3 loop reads CSVDEFSDTQYF. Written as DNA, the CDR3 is TGCAGCGTTGATGAGTTCTCAGATACGCAGTATTTT.

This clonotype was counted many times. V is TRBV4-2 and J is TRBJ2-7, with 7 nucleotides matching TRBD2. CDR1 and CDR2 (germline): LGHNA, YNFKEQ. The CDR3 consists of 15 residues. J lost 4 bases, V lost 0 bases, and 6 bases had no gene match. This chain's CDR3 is CASSQESGTSYEQYF. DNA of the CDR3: TGTGCCAGCAGCCAAGAAAGCGGGACTTCGTACGAGCAGTACTTC.

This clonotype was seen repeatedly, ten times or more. The CDR3 DNA reads TGTGCCAGCAGGCAGGGCATCTCTGGGGCCAACGTCCTGACTTTC. Amino acid sequence: CASRQGISGANVLTF. The chain employs TRBV6-2 or TRBV6-3 and TRBJ2-6; D is possibly TRBD1 (5 bases). The CDR3 length is 15 residues. The germline V gene has CDR1 MNHEY and CDR2 SVGEGT. The V gene lost 6 bases and the J gene lost 0 bases, with 9 bases spanning the gap.

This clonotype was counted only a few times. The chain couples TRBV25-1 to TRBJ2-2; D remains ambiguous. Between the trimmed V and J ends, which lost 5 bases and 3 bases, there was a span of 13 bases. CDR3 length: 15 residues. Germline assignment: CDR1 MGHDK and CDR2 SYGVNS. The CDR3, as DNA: TGTGCCAGCAGTCAACGTTCAGATTACACCGGGGAGCTGTTTTTT. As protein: CASSQRSDYTGELFF. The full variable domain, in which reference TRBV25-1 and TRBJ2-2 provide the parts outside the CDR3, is EADIYQTPRYLVIGTGKKITLECSQTMGHDKMYWYQQDPGMELHLIHYSYGVNSTEKGDLSSESTVSRIRTEHFPLTLESARPSHTSQYLCASSQRSDYTGELFFGEGSRLTVL.

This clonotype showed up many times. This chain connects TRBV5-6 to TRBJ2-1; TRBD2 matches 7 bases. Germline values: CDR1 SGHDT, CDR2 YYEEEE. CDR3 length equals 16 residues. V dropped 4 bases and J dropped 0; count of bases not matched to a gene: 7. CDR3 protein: CASSTISGASYNEQFF. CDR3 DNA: TGTGCCAGCAGCACGATAAGCGGGGCCTCCTACAATGAGCAGTTCTTC.

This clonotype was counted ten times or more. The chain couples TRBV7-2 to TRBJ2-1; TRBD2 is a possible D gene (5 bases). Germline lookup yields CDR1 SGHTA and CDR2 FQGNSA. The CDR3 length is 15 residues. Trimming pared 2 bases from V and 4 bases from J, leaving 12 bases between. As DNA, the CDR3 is TGTGCCAGCAGCTTAATATCGGGGTTGTACAATGAGCAGTTCTTC. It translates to CASSLISGLYNEQFF.

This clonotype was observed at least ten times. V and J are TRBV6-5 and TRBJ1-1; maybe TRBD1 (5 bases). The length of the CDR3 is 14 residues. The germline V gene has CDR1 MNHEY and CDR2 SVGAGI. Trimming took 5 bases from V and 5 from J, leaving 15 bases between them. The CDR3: CASSPGGGWTEAFF. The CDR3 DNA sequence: TGTGCCAGCAGTCCAGGCGGGGGTTGGACTGAAGCTTTCTTT.

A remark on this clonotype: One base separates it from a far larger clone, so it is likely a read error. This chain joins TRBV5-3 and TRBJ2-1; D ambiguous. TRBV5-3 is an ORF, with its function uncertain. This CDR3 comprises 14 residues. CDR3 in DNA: TGTGCCAGCAGCTTGGACGGAAGCTCCTACGAGCAGTTCTTC. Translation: CASSLDGSSYEQFF.

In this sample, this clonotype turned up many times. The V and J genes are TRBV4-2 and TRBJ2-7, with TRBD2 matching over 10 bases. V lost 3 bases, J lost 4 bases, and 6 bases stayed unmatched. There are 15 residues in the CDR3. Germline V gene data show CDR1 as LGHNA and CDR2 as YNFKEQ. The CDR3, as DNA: TGTGCCAGCAGCCAGCCCGGGACTAGCGCTTACGAGCAGTACTTC. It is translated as CASSQPGTSAYEQYF.

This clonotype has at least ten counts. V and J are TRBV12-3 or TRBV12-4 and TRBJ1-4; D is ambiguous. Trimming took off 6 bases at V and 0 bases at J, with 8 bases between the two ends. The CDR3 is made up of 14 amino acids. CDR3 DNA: TGTGCCAGCAGCCTCCTTGCAACTAATGAAAAACTGTTTTTT. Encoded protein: CASSLLATNEKLFF.